These T cell receptor beta chains were read from a single sample in a study of T cell responses to AZD1222 COVID-19 vaccine. Assay used: immunoSEQ multiplex PCR; TCRdb lists only in-frame clones, some missing. The data contain approximately 80,000 clones, over 75% of them seen just once; the ten biggest clones take up 2.5% to 4%. Here the sequenced sample was peripheral blood, taken 28 days after the second AZD1222 dose. These receptors were obtained from an adult who received the AZD1222 COVID-19 vaccine. Each CDR3 is given with its conserved first and last residue. A D gene is named only where the DNA matches it firmly.

d_gene	v_gene	j_gene	CDR3aa
NA	TRBV7-2	TRBJ1-1	CASSLVSSGVRTEAFF
NA	TRBV12-5	TRBJ1-2	CASGFGRNYGYTF
TRBD1	TRBV5-1	TRBJ2-2	CASSLAGTGNTGELFF
TRBD1	TRBV28	TRBJ2-2	CASRTGGLTGELFF
NA	TRBV25-1	TRBJ1-2	CASSQTGGIVYGYTF
NA	TRBV30	TRBJ1-6	CAWTLLSMGNPLHF
TRBD1	TRBV5-4	TRBJ2-1	CASSTSTGGLYNEQFF
NA	TRBV18	TRBJ1-4	CASSPQSATNEKLFF
NA	TRBV7-3	TRBJ2-3	CASSLGSRSDTQYF
NA	TRBV28	TRBJ2-3	CASSLPGLETDTQYF
NA	TRBV4-3	TRBJ2-5	CASSQEVFPGETQYF
NA	TRBV12-3/TRBV12-4	TRBJ2-7	CASSSDSRYEQYF
NA	TRBV7-8	TRBJ1-1	CASSSHGGTEAFF
NA	TRBV11-3	TRBJ2-4	CASSLVNVIQYF
NA	TRBV5-1	TRBJ1-5	CASSLQGMSNQPQHF
NA	TRBV18	TRBJ2-7	CASSPGTVTYEQYF
NA	TRBV5-5	TRBJ1-2	CASSLAGTLNYGYTF
TRBD2	TRBV9	TRBJ2-7	CASSVGTSGSYEQYF
TRBD2	TRBV4-2	TRBJ2-2	CASSPSWREGQGELFF
TRBD2	TRBV4-2	TRBJ2-5	CASSQDTVRGREVQETQYF
NA	TRBV2	TRBJ2-3	CASSESRVDTQYF
TRBD1	TRBV2	TRBJ1-1	CASSGGQGHLGTEAFF
TRBD1	TRBV7-2	TRBJ2-3	CASGGQGVDTQYF
NA	TRBV6-4	TRBJ2-7	CASSDSGQAYEQYF
TRBD1	TRBV19	TRBJ2-1	CASSTNRDRYNEQFF
NA	TRBV29-1	TRBJ2-3	CSVVDGGPDTQYF
NA	TRBV11-3	TRBJ2-7	CASSLQGSSYEQYF
TRBD1	TRBV29-1	TRBJ1-2	CSGGTDLSYGYTF
NA	TRBV10-1	TRBJ2-7	CASSEGRKDRVRYEQYF
NA	TRBV7-8	TRBJ2-1	CASRPNLGDEQFF
TRBD2	TRBV5-6	TRBJ2-7	CASSAGWTRSSYEQYF
TRBD2	TRBV11-3	TRBJ2-5	CASHRASGQETQYF
TRBD1	TRBV7-2	TRBJ1-5	CASSFSTGAQPQHF
TRBD2	TRBV10-3	TRBJ2-7	CAISSGASGNNLYF
TRBD2	TRBV3-1/TRBV3-2	TRBJ2-3	CASSQVFSGGTDTQYF
NA	TRBV6-5	TRBJ1-4	CATQLNLGEKLFF
NA	TRBV9	TRBJ2-2	CASSSEGATLDGELFF
TRBD2	TRBV6-2/TRBV6-3	TRBJ2-7	CASSLGLAGGEQYF
NA	TRBV5-1	TRBJ1-3	CASSGGGQGNTIYF
NA	TRBV4-1	TRBJ1-4	CASSQAESVNEKLFF
NA	TRBV29-1	TRBJ1-3	CSVEGGSDGNTIYF
TRBD2	TRBV11-2	TRBJ2-7	CASSITSGGRGEQYF
NA	TRBV21-1	TRBJ1-3	CASSKKGKQVGNTIYF
NA	TRBV4-1	TRBJ1-6	CASSQVAPDYYNSPLHF
NA	TRBV19	TRBJ2-3	CASSEDTQYF
NA	TRBV7-9	TRBJ2-5	CASSPWGGQSSQETQYF